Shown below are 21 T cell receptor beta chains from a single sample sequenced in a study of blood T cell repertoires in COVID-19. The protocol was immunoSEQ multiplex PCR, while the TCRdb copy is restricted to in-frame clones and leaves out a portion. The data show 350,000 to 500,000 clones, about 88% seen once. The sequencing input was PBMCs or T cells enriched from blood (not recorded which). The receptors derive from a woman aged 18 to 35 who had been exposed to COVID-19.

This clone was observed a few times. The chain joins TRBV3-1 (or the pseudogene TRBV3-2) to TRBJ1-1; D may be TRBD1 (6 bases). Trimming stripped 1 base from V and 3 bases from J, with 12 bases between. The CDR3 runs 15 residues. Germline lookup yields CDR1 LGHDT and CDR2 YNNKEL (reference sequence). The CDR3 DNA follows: TGTGCCAGCAGCCAAGGCGCGACAGGTTACACTGAAGCTTTCTTT. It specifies CASSQGATGYTEAFF.

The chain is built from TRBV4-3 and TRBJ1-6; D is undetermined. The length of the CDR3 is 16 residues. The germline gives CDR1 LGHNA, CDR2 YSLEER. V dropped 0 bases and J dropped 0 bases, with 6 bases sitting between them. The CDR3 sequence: CASSQDRVSYNSPLHF. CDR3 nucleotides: TGCGCCAGCAGCCAAGATCGGGTCTCCTATAATTCACCCCTCCACTTT.

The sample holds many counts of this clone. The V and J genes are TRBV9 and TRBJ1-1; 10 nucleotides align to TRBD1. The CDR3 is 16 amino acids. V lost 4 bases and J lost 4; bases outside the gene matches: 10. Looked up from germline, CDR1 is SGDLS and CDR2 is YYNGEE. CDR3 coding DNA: TGTGCCAGCAGCACCTCTCCGGGACAGGGGATCACTGAAGCTTTCTTT. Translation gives CASSTSPGQGITEAFF.

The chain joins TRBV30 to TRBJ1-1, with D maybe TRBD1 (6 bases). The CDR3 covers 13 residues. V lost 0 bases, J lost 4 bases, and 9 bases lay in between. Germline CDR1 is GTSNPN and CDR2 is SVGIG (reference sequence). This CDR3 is CAWSVLRGTEAFF. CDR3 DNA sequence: TGTGCCTGGAGTGTACTCAGGGGCACTGAAGCTTTCTTT. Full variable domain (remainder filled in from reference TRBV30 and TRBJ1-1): SQTIHQWPATLVQPVGSPLSLECTVEGTSNPNLYWYRQAAGRGLQLLFYSVGIGQISSEVPQNLSASRPQDRQFILSSKKLLLSDSGFYLCAWSVLRGTEAFFGQGTRLTVV.

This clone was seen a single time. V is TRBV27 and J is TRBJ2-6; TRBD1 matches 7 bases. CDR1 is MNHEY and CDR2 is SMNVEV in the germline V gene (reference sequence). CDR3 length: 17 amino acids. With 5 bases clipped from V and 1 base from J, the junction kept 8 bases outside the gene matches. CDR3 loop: CASSPSDRTSGANVLTF. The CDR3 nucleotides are TGTGCCAGCAGTCCTTCGGACAGGACATCTGGGGCCAACGTCCTGACTTTC.

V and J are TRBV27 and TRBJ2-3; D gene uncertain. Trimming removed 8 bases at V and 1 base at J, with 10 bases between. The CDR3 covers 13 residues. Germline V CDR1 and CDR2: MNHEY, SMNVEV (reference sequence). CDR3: CASCRRGTDTQYF. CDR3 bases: TGTGCCAGCTGCCGCCGGGGCACAGATACGCAGTATTTT.

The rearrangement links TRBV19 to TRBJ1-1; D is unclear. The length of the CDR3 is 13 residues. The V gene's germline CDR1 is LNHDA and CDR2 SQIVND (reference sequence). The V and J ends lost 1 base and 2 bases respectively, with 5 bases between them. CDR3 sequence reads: CASSIVQNTEAFF. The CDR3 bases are TGTGCCAGTAGTATAGTACAAAACACTGAAGCTTTCTTT.

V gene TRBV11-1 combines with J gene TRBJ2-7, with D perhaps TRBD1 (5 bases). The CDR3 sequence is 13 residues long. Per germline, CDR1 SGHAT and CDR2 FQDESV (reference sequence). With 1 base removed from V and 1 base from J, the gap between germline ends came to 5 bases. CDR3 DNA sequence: TGTGCCAGCAGCTTAGACAGGTCCTACGAGCAGTACTTC. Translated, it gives CASSLDRSYEQYF.

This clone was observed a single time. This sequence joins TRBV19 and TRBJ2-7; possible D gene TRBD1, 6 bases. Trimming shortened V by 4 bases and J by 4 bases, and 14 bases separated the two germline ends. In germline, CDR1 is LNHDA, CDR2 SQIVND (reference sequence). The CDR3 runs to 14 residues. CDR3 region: CASSSVSGEYEQYF. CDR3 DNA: TGTGCCAGTAGTAGTGTTTCAGGGGAATACGAGCAGTACTTC.

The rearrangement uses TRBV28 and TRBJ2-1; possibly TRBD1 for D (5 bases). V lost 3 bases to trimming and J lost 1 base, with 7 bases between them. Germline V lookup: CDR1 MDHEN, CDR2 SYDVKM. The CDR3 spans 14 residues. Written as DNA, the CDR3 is TGTGCCAGCAGTTTCCAGGGTTCCTACAATGAGCAGTTCTTC. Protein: CASSFQGSYNEQFF.

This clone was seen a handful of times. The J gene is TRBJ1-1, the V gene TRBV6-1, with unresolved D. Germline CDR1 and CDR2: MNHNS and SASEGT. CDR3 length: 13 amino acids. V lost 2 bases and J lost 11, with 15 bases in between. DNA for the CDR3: TGTGCCAGCAGTGAAAGGCTGGAGGCCGTCGCTTTCTTT. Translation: CASSERLEAVAFF.

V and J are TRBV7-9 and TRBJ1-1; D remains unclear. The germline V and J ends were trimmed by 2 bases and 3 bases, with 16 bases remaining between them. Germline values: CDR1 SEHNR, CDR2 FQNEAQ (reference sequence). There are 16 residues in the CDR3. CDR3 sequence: CASSLRLTGKDTEAFF. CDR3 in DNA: TGTGCCAGCAGCTTACGTTTGACGGGGAAGGACACTGAAGCTTTCTTT.

The CDR3 loop reads CASSAQQGVGEKLFF. For the CDR3, the DNA is TGTGCCAGCAGCGCCCAACAGGGGGTGGGTGAAAAACTGTTTTTT. The chain links TRBV9 to TRBJ1-4, with 8 bases lining up with TRBD1. CDR1 is SGDLS and CDR2 is YYNGEE in the germline V gene. This CDR3 is 15 amino acids long. J gave up 7 bases and V 3 bases, and 8 bases lay outside the gene matches.

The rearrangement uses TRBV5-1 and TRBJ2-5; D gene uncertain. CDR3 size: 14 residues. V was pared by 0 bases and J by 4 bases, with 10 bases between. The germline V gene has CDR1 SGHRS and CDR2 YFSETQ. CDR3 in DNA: TGCGCCAGCAGCTTGGGAGGCGTCGGAGAGACCCAGTACTTC. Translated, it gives CASSLGGVGETQYF.

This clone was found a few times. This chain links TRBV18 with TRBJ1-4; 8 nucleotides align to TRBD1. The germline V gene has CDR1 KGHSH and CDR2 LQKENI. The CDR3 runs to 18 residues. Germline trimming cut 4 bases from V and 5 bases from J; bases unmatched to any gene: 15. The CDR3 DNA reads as TGTGCCAGCTCACTCCGGACAGGGATGCCCGGGAGGAATGAAAAACTGTTTTTT. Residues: CASSLRTGMPGRNEKLFF.

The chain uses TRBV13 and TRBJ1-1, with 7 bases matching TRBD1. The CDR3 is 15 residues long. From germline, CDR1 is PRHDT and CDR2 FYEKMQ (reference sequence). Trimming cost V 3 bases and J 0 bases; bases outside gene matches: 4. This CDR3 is CASSFPTGMNTEAFF. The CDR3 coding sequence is TGTGCCAGCAGCTTCCCGACAGGGATGAACACTGAAGCTTTCTTT.

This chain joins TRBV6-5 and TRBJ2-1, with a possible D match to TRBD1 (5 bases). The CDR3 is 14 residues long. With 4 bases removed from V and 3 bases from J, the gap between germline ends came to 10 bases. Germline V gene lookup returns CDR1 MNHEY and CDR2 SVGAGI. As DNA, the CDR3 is TGTGCCAGCAGTTGGGCAGGGCGCTACAATGAGCAGTTCTTC. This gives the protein CASSWAGRYNEQFF.

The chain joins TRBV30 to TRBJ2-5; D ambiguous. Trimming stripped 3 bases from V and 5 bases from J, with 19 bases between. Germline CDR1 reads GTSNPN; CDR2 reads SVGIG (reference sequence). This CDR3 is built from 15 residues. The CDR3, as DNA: TGTGCCTGGAGCGCGAAAGGCCGACGGAGTGAGACCCAGTACTTC. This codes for CAWSAKGRRSETQYF.

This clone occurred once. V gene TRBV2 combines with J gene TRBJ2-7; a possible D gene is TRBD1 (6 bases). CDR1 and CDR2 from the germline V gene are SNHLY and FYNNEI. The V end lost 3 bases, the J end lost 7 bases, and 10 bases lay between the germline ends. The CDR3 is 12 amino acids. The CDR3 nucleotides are TGTGCCAGCAGTGAGGGACATAAGGAGCAGTACTTC. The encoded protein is CASSEGHKEQYF.

This CDR3 is CATSRDLGSLGWVPQHF. CDR3 DNA sequence: TGTGCCACCAGCAGAGACTTGGGGTCACTAGGGTGGGTGCCCCAGCATTTT. The gene calls are TRBV15 and TRBJ1-5; D ambiguous. Germline values: CDR1 LNHNV, CDR2 YYDKDF (reference sequence). The V end was cut by 0 bases, the J end by 9 bases, with 21 bases between. The CDR3 sequence is 17 residues long.

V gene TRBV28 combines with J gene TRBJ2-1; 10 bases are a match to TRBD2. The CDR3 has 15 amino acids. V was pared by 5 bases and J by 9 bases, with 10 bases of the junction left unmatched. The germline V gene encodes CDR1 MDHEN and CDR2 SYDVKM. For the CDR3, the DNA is TGTGCCAGCAGTAACAGCGGGAGGGCTCGCGGTGAGCAGTTCTTC. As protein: CASSNSGRARGEQFF. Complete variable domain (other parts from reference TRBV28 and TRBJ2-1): DVKVTQSSRYLVKRTGEKVFLECVQDMDHENMFWYRQDPGLGLRLIYFSYDVKMKEKGDIPEGYSVSREKKERFSLILESASTNQTSMYLCASSNSGRARGEQFFGPGTRLTVL.